This note documents a single TCR beta chain sequence. The antigen remains undetermined. Germline assignment: CDR1 LGHDT and CDR2 YNNKEL (reference sequence). With 1 base removed from V and 6 bases from J, the gap between germline ends came to 10 bases. The CDR3 totals 13 residues. This sample is part of a study of Ad26.COV2.S vaccination and SARS-CoV-2 variants. Sequencing was performed with immunoSEQ multiplex PCR; in TCRdb, only in-frame clones are kept and a portion is missing. Seen here are 350,000 to 400,000 clones, roughly nine tenths observed once, and the top ten hold around 3.4%. Study results and limitations: Once vaccination had occurred, spike-specific CD8+ and CD4+ T cell responses reportedly showed substantial breadth. The study found similar non-spike TCR breadth in vaccine and placebo recipients.

Treatment indicated: roughly 19 received Ad26.COV2.S at low or high dose, single or two shots; about 5 received placebo; per-sample allocation not given. Collection of the samples took place on day 63 after the first injection of vaccine or placebo. The shot given was an Ad26 vector that makes Wuhan-strain SARS-CoV-2 spike. The source was peripheral blood, collected in a trial of Ad26.COV2.S vaccine versus placebo. The chain joins TRBV3-1 (or the pseudogene TRBV3-2) to TRBJ2-7, with D tentatively TRBD2 (5 bases). The TCR sequence derives from a person between 18 and 65 years old who received the Ad26.COV2.S COVID-19 vaccine or a placebo. This CDR3 is CASSQGTPIEQYF. CDR3 DNA sequence: TGTGCCAGCAGCCAAGGGACTCCGATCGAGCAGTACTTC.